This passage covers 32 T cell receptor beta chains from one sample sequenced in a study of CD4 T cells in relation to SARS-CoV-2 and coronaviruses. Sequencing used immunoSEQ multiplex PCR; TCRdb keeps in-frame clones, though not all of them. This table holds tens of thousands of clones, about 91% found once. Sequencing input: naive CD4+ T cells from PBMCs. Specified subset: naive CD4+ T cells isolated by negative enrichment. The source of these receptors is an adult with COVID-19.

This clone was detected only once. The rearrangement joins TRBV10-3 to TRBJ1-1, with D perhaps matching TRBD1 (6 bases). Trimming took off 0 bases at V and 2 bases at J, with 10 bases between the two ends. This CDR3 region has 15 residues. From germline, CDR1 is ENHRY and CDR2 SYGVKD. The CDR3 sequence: CAISESVRGNTEAFF. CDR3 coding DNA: TGTGCCATCAGTGAGTCGGTCAGGGGAAACACTGAAGCTTTCTTT.

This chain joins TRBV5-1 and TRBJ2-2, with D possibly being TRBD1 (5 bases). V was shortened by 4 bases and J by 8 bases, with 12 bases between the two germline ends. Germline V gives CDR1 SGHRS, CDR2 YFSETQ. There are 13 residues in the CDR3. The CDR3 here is CASSLRVGGELFF. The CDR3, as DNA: TGCGCCAGCAGCCTCAGGGTCGGAGGGGAGCTGTTTTTT.

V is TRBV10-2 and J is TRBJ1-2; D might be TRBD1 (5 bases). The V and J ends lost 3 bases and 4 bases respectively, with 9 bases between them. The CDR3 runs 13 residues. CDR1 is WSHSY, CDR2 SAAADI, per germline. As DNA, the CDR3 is TGCGCCAGCAGTGATTCGGGGGGCTATGGCTACACCTTC. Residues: CASSDSGGYGYTF.

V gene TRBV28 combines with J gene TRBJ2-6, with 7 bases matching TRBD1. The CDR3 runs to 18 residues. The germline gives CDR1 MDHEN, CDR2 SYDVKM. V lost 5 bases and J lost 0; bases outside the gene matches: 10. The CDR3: CASSPRTGYSSGANVLTF. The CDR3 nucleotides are TGTGCCAGCAGTCCGAGGACAGGTTACAGCTCTGGGGCCAACGTCCTGACTTTC. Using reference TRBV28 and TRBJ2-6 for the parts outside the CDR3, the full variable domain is DVKVTQSSRYLVKRTGEKVFLECVQDMDHENMFWYRQDPGLGLRLIYFSYDVKMKEKGDIPEGYSVSREKKERFSLILESASTNQTSMYLCASSPRTGYSSGANVLTFGAGSRLTVL.

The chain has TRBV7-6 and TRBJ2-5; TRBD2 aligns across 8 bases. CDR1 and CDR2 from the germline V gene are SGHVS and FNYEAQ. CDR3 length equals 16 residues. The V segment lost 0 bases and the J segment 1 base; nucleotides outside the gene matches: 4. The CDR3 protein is CASSLANSGTQETQYF. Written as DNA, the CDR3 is TGTGCCAGCAGCTTAGCGAATAGCGGGACCCAAGAGACCCAGTACTTC.

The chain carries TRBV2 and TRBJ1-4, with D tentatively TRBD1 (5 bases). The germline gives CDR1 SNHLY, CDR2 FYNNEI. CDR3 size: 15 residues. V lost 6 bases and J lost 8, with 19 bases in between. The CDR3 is CASRPLRGAAEKLFF. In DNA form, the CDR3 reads TGTGCCAGCAGGCCTTTAAGGGGCGCAGCCGAAAAACTGTTTTTT.

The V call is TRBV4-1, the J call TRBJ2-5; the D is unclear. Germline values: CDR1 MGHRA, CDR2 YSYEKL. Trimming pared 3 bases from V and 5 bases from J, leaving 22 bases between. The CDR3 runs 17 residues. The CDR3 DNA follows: TGCGCCAGCAGCCAGGTCGGAACGACGCCCGGGCGGGAGACCCAGTACTTC. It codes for CASSQVGTTPGRETQYF.

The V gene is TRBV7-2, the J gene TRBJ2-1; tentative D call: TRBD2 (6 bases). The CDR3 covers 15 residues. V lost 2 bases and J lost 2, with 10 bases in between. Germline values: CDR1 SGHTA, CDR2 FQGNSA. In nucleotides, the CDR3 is TGTGCCAGCAGCTTATCCCGGGAGCCCTACAATGAGCAGTTCTTC. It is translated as CASSLSREPYNEQFF.

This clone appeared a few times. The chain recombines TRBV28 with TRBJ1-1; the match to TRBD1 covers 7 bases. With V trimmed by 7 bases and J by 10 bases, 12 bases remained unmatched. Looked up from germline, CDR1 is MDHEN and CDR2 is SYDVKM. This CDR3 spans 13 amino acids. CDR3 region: CASTPPQGGIAFF. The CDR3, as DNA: TGTGCCAGCACGCCGCCGCAGGGGGGGATAGCTTTCTTT.

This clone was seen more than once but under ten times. The CDR3 spells CSAQRKDTQYF. The CDR3 region has the DNA TGCAGTGCTCAGCGGAAAGATACGCAGTATTTT. The chain couples TRBV20-1 to TRBJ2-3; perhaps TRBD2 as D (5 bases). Germline CDR1 is DFQATT and CDR2 is SNEGSKA (reference sequence). The CDR3 consists of 11 residues. Trimming took 5 bases from V and 5 from J, leaving 8 bases between them.

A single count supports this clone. CDR3 bases: TGTGCCAGCAGCTCCGGGAGAGGGTGGGTCGAGCAGTACTTC. Protein: CASSSGRGWVEQYF. The chain carries TRBV5-8 and TRBJ2-7; tentatively, D is TRBD2 (6 bases). This CDR3 comprises 14 residues. V was shortened by 3 bases and J by 6 bases, with 16 bases between the two germline ends. The germline gives CDR1 SGHTS, CDR2 YDEGEE.

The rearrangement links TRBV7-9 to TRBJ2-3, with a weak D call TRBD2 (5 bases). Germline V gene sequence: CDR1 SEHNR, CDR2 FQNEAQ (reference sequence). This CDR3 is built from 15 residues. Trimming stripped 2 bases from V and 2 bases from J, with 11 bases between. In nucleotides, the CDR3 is TGTGCCAGCAGCTTAACGGACTTTTACACAGATACGCAGTATTTT. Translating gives CASSLTDFYTDTQYF.

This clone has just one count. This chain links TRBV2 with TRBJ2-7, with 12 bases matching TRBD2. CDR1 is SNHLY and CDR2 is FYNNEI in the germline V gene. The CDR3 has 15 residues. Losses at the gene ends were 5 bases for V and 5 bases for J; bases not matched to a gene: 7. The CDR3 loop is CASSYPTSGRDEQYF. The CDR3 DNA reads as TGTGCCAGCAGTTACCCGACTAGCGGGAGAGACGAGCAGTACTTC.

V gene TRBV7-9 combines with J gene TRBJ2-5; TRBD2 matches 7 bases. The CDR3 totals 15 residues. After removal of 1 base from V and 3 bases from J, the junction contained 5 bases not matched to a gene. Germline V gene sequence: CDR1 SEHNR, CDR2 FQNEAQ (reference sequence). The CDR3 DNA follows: TGTGCCAGCAGCTTAGGGGGACTACAAAAAGAGACCCAGTACTTC. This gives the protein CASSLGGLQKETQYF. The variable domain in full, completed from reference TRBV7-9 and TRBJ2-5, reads DTGVSQNPRHKITKRGQNVTFRCDPISEHNRLYWYRQTLGQGPEFLTYFQNEAQLEKSRLLSDRFSAERPKGSFSTLEIQRTEQGDSAMYLCASSLGGLQKETQYFGPGTRLLVL.

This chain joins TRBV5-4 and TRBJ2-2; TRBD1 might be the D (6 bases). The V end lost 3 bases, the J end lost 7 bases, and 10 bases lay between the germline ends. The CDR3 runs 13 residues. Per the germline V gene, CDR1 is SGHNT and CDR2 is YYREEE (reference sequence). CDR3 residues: CASSWTVFGELFF. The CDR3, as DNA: TGTGCCAGCAGCTGGACAGTGTTCGGGGAGCTGTTTTTT. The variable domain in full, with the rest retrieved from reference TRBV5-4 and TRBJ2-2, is ETGVTQSPTHLIKTRGQQVTLRCSSQSGHNTVSWYQQALGQGPQFIFQYYREEENGRGNFPPRFSGLQFPNYSSELNVNALELDDSALYLCASSWTVFGELFFGEGSRLTVL.

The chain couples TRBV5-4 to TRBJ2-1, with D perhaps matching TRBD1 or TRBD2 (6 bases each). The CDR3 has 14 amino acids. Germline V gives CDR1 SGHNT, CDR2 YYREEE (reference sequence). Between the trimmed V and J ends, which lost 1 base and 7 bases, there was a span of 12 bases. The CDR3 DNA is TGTGCCAGCAGCTTGACAGGGAGGTTGAATGAGCAGTTCTTC. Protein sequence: CASSLTGRLNEQFF.

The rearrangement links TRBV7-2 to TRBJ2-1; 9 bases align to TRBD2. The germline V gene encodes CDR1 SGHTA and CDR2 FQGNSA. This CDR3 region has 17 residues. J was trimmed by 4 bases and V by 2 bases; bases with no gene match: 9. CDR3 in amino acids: CASSLFPLSGGYNEQFF. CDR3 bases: TGTGCCAGCAGCTTATTCCCCCTTAGCGGGGGATACAATGAGCAGTTCTTC.

CDR3 residues: CASIDSPSNQPQHF. CDR3 nucleotide sequence: TGTGCCAGTATCGACAGCCCTAGCAATCAGCCCCAGCATTTT. The V and J genes are TRBV19 and TRBJ1-5; a weak D match, TRBD1 (5 bases). V lost 7 bases, J lost 0 bases, and 10 bases lay in between. In germline, CDR1 is LNHDA, CDR2 SQIVND (reference sequence). CDR3 size: 14 residues.

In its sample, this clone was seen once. The DNA for the CDR3 is TGTGCCAGCAGTTTGTGGGAGGACAGGAGGTATAACGGAAGAGACTACACCTTC. This gives the protein CASSLWEDRRYNGRDYTF. The chain carries TRBV28 and TRBJ1-2; 7 nucleotides align to TRBD1. J was trimmed by 10 bases and V by 3 bases; bases with no gene match: 23. Germline CDR1 reads MDHEN; CDR2 reads SYDVKM. The CDR3 consists of 18 residues.

The CDR3 sequence is CASSTRSDGSQGWEKLFF. In DNA, the CDR3 is TGTGCCAGCAGTACTAGGTCCGATGGATCACAGGGATGGGAAAAACTGTTTTTT. The rearrangement uses TRBV28 and TRBJ1-4, with D perhaps matching TRBD1 (6 bases). Germline V lookup: CDR1 MDHEN, CDR2 SYDVKM. Trimming left V 5 bases short and J 8 bases short, with 27 bases between. The CDR3 extends over 18 amino acids.

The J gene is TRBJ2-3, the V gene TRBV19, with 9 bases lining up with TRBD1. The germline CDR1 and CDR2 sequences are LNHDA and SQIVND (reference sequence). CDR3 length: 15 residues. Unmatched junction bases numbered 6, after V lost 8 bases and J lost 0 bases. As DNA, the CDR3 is TGTGCCAGTTCGACAGGGGGAACTAGCACAGATACGCAGTATTTT. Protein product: CASSTGGTSTDTQYF.

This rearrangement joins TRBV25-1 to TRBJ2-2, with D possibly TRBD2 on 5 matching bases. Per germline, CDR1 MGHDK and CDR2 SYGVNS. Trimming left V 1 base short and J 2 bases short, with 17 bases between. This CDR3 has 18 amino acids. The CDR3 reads CASSESGRRWRNTGELFF. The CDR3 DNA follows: TGTGCCAGCAGTGAATCGGGAAGGAGGTGGAGAAACACCGGGGAGCTGTTTTTT.

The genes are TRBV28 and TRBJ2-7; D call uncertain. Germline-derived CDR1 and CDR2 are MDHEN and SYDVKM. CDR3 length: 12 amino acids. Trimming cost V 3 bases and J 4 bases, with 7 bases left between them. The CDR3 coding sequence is TGTGCCAGCAGTTTGTGGAGATACGAGCAGTACTTC. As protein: CASSLWRYEQYF.

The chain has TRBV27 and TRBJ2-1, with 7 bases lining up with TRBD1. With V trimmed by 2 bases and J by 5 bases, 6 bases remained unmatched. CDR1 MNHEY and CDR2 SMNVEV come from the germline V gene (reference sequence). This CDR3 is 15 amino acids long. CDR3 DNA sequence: TGTGCCAGCAGTTTAACACTACAGGGGAACAATGAGCAGTTCTTC. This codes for CASSLTLQGNNEQFF.

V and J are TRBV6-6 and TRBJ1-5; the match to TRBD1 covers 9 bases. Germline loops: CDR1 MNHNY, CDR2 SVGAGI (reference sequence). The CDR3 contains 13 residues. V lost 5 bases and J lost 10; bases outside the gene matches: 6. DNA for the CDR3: TGTGCCAGCAGTAACAGGGGGCAAGGACCCCAGCATTTT. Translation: CASSNRGQGPQHF.

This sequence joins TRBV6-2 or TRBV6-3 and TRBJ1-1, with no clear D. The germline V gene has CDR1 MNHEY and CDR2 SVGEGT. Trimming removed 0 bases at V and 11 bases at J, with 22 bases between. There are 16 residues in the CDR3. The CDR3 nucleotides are TGTGCCAGCAGTTACTCCACCCGGCAGGTTCGCCTTGAGGCTTTCTTT. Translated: CASSYSTRQVRLEAFF.

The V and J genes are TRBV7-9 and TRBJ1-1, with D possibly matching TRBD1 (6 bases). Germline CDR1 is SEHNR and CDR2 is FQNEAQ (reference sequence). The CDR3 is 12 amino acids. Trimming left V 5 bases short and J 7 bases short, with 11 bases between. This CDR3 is CASSAGVNEAFF. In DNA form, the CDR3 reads TGTGCCAGCAGCGCAGGGGTTAATGAAGCTTTCTTT.

CDR3 nucleotide sequence: TGCGCCAGCAGCCGAGACAGGGCCCATGAGCAGTTCTTC. Encoded protein: CASSRDRAHEQFF. The rearrangement links TRBV5-1 to TRBJ2-1, with 7 bases that match TRBD1. With 4 bases clipped from V and 8 bases from J, the junction kept 6 bases outside the gene matches. This CDR3 region has 13 residues. Germline V gene data show CDR1 as SGHRS and CDR2 as YFSETQ.

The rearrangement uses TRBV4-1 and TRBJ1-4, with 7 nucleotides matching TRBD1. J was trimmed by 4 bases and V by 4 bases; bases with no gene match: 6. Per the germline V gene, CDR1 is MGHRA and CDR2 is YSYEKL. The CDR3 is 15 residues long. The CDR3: CASSRRTGDNEKLFF. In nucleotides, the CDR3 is TGCGCCAGCAGCCGCCGGACAGGAGATAATGAAAAACTGTTTTTT.

The CDR3, as DNA: TGTGCCAGCAGTCCCAACGGAGGCTTTAATGAAAAACTGTTTTTT. Encoded protein: CASSPNGGFNEKLFF. This rearrangement joins TRBV28 to TRBJ1-4; D is undetermined. The CDR3 totals 15 residues. V was shortened by 5 bases and J by 4 bases, with 14 bases between the two germline ends. Germline CDR1 reads MDHEN; CDR2 reads SYDVKM.

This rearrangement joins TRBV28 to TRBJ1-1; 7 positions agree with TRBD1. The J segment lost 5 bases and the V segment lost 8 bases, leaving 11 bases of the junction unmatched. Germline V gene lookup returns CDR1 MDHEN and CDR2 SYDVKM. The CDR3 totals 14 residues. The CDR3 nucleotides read TGTGCCAGCGGAATGAATACAGGGGCAACTGAAGCTTTCTTT. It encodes CASGMNTGATEAFF.

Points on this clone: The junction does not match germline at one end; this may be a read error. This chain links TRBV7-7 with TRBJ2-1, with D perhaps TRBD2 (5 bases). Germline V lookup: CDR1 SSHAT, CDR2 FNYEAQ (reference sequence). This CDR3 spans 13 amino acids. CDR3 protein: CASSLGQTKEQFF. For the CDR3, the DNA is TGTGCTAGCAGCTTAGGCCAGACTAAGGAGCAGTTCTTC.